Given below is one T cell receptor (beta chain) in context. The V end lost 2 bases, the J end lost 0 bases, and 12 bases lay between the germline ends. The germline gives CDR1 SGHDT, CDR2 YYEEEE. The CDR3 runs to 16 residues. These data originate in a study of T cell changes during pregnancy in multiple sclerosis. The table came from immunoSEQ multiplex PCR; TCRdb's copy has only in-frame clones and leaves some out. The data hold approximately 60,000 clones, with roughly 89% observed a single time. Sample: peripheral blood from another person, used as feeder cells. This sequence joins TRBV5-6 and TRBJ1-3; possible D gene TRBD1, 5 bases. The TCR was taken from a human donor whose cells served as feeder cells for cultures in a pregnancy study. CDR3: CASSFGLGVSGNTIYF. In DNA form, the CDR3 reads TGTGCCAGCAGCTTTGGTTTGGGGGTCTCTGGAAACACCATATATTTT.